Following are 3 T cell receptor beta chains from one sample sequenced in a study of T cell changes during pregnancy in multiple sclerosis (dated by TCRdb to between 2018 and 2021). Library preparation was by the immunoSEQ multiplex PCR assay. TCRdb stores this immuneACCESS table with in-frame sequences only. Part of the clones is absent; in the studies checked, under half of the shortfall reflects unresolved V genes, and no reason is known for the rest. The sample table lists 45,000 to 55,000 clones, around 92% of them with a count of one. The biggest ten clones account for 0.16% of the sample. The source was CD4+ T cells from peripheral blood mononuclear cells, collected after pregnancy. These receptors were obtained from a female donor in good health, enrolled as a control in a pregnancy study.

The chain uses TRBV9 and TRBJ1-2, with D perhaps matching TRBD1 (6 bases). The CDR3 is made up of 14 amino acids. The V gene lost 1 base and the J gene lost 8 bases, with 15 bases spanning the gap. Per the germline V gene, CDR1 is SGDLS and CDR2 is YYNGEE. The DNA for the CDR3 is TGTGCCAGCAGCGTACAGGGGACGGAATGGGGCTACACCTTC. Amino acid sequence: CASSVQGTEWGYTF.

The chain uses TRBV11-1 and TRBJ1-2; D perhaps matches TRBD1 (6 bases). This CDR3 has 15 amino acids. V was trimmed by 1 base and J by 5 bases, leaving 14 bases between them. Looked up from germline, CDR1 is SGHAT and CDR2 is FQDESV (reference sequence). DNA of the CDR3: TGTGCCAGCAGCTTAGACAGGGAAAATGAGTATGGCTACACCTTC. Protein: CASSLDRENEYGYTF. Full variable domain (missing parts from reference TRBV11-1 and TRBJ1-2): EAEVAQSPRYKITEKSQAVAFWCDPISGHATLYWYRQILGQGPELLVQFQDESVVDDSQLPKDRFSAERLKGVDSTLKIQPAELGDSAMYLCASSLDRENEYGYTFGSGTRLTVV.

The J gene is TRBJ2-7, the V gene TRBV19, with 8 bases identical to TRBD1. The CDR3 runs 13 residues. Germline V gene lookup returns CDR1 LNHDA and CDR2 SQIVND (reference sequence). V was clipped by 4 bases and J by 4 bases; unmatched bases: 3. As DNA, the CDR3 is TGTGCCAGTAGTAGAAACAGGGGGTACGAGCAGTACTTC. It translates to CASSRNRGYEQYF.